These 9 T cell receptor beta chains share one sample of origin, sequenced in a study of PD-L1 blockade in urothelial cancer. Time point given: pretreatment peripheral blood. The table came from immunoSEQ multiplex PCR; TCRdb's copy has only in-frame clones and leaves some out. The data contain roughly 52,000 clones, 70% to 80% of them singletons. The sequencing here drew on PBMCs, taken around atezolizumab (anti-PD-L1) treatment. The receptor set was obtained from a man aged 70-80 years with urothelial cancer.

The chain is built from TRBV7-2 and TRBJ1-1; D perhaps matches TRBD1 (5 bases). The CDR3 is 15 residues long. Looked up from germline, CDR1 is SGHTA and CDR2 is FQGNSA. V lost 5 bases and J 6 bases, leaving 19 bases between the germline ends. This chain's CDR3 is CASSKGGGSSAEAFF. The CDR3 DNA reads TGTGCCAGCAGCAAGGGTGGGGGGTCGAGCGCTGAAGCTTTCTTT.

This clone was detected a few times. The genes are TRBV7-8 and TRBJ1-5, with TRBD1 as a possible D gene (6 bases). Trimming removed 5 bases from V and 4 bases from J, with 12 bases in between. This CDR3 is built from 14 residues. Per the germline V gene, CDR1 is SGHVS and CDR2 is FQNEAQ. Written as DNA, the CDR3 is TGTGCCAGCAGCCCTATTCAGGGGAATCAGCCCCAGCATTTT. It yields the protein CASSPIQGNQPQHF.

This sequence joins TRBV27 and TRBJ1-1, with D possibly matching TRBD1 (5 bases). Deletions cut 6 bases from V and 4 bases from J, with 15 bases between. The germline V gene encodes CDR1 MNHEY and CDR2 SMNVEV (reference sequence). This CDR3 region has 14 residues. CDR3 amino acids: CASSAVRGITEAFF. The DNA of the CDR3 is TGTGCCAGCAGCGCAGTAAGGGGTATCACTGAAGCTTTCTTT.

The chain uses TRBV10-3 and TRBJ2-1; a weak D match, TRBD1 (5 bases). The V and J ends lost 0 bases and 1 base respectively, with 13 bases between them. CDR1 is ENHRY, CDR2 SYGVKD, per germline. The CDR3 is 17 amino acids. The CDR3 region is CAISESAGKGSYNEQFF. The DNA for the CDR3 is TGTGCCATCAGTGAGTCGGCAGGAAAGGGGTCCTACAATGAGCAGTTCTTC.

The V call is TRBV19, the J call TRBJ2-7, with D possibly TRBD1 on 6 matching bases. V dropped 6 bases and J dropped 5 bases, with 14 bases sitting between them. The CDR3 is 13 residues long. Germline CDR1 is LNHDA and CDR2 is SQIVND (reference sequence). The CDR3 DNA sequence: TGTGCCAGTAGAGGCGCAGGGGATGACGAGCAGTACTTC. This codes for CASRGAGDDEQYF.

The chain combines TRBV7-9 with TRBJ2-7; 7 bases are shared with TRBD1. The germline V gene encodes CDR1 SEHNR and CDR2 FQNEAQ (reference sequence). The CDR3 has 12 amino acids. V shed 5 bases, J shed 4 bases, and the junction held 2 bases outside the gene matches. The CDR3 loop reads CASSRGQYEQYF. For the CDR3, the DNA is TGTGCCAGCAGCCGGGGACAGTACGAGCAGTACTTC.

This clone showed up just once. J is TRBJ2-3 and V is TRBV10-2; maybe TRBD2 (6 bases). The germline CDR1 and CDR2 sequences are WSHSY and SAAADI. CDR3 length equals 14 residues. The V and J ends lost 0 bases and 3 bases respectively, with 7 bases between them. This CDR3 reads CASSESGRTDTQYF. In nucleotides, the CDR3 is TGCGCCAGCAGTGAGTCCGGGAGAACAGATACGCAGTATTTT.

The chain is built from TRBV2 and TRBJ2-1; 10 nucleotides align to TRBD2. CDR3 length: 15 amino acids. Trimming cost V 11 bases and J 5 bases; bases outside gene matches: 12. The germline gives CDR1 SNHLY, CDR2 FYNNEI. CDR3 DNA sequence: TGTGCCGTAGTGACCGGACTAGCGGTAAACAATGAGCAGTTCTTC. It specifies CAVVTGLAVNNEQFF.

This chain joins TRBV6-5 and TRBJ2-7; 7 nucleotides align to TRBD2. The CDR3 spans 13 residues. The germline CDR1 and CDR2 sequences are MNHEY and SVGAGI. The V and J ends lost 7 bases and 6 bases, in that order; junction bases with no gene match: 9. Here the CDR3 reads CASMAGETGEQYF. The CDR3 coding sequence is TGTGCCAGCATGGCGGGAGAGACGGGCGAGCAGTACTTC.